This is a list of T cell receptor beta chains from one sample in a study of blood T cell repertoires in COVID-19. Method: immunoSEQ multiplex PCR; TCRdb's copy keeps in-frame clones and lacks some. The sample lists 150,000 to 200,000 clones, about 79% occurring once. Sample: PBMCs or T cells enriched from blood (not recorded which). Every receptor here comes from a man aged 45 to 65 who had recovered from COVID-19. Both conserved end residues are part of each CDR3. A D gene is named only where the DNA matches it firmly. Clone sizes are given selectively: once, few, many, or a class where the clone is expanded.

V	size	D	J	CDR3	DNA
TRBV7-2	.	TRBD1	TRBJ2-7	CASRTGQGAHEQYF	TGTGCCAGCAGAACGGGACAGGGGGCTCACGAGCAGTACTTC
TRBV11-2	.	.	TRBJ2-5	CASSSRETQYF	TGTGCCAGCAGCTCCCGAGAGACCCAGTACTTC
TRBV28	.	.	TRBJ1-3	CASSLAGYRAGNTIYF	TGTGCCAGCAGTTTAGCGGGTTATAGGGCTGGAAACACCATATATTTT
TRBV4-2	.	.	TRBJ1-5	CASSQGSREYSNQPQHF	TGTGCCAGCAGCCAAGGAAGTCGAGAGTATAGCAATCAGCCCCAGCATTTT
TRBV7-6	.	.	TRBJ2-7	CASSQPAFLYGNEQYF	TGTGCCAGCAGCCAACCGGCTTTTTTGTACGGGAACGAGCAGTACTTC
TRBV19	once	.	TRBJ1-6	CASSRGRLYNSPLHF	TGTGCCAGTAGTCGGGGGAGACTCTATAATTCACCCCTCCACTTT
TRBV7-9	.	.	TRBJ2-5	CASSLSRSQETQYF	TGTGCCAGCAGCTTATCGCGGTCTCAAGAGACCCAGTACTTC
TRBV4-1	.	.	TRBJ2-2	CASRREGANTGELFF	TGCGCCAGCAGGCGAGAGGGGGCGAACACCGGGGAGCTGTTTTTT
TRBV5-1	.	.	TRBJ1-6	CASSLGSGNRNSPLHF	TGCGCCAGCAGCTTGGGTTCAGGGAATCGAAATTCACCCCTCCACTTT
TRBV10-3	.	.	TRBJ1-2	CAIRTDSHYGYTF	TGTGCCATCAGGACTGACTCTCACTATGGCTACACCTTC
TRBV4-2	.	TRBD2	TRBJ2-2	CASSQEGLAGGLPGELFF	TGTGCCAGCAGCCAAGAAGGACTAGCGGGGGGTCTTCCCGGGGAGCTGTTTTTT
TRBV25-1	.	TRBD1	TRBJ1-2	CASSETGDHYGYTF	TGTGCCAGCAGTGAAACAGGGGATCACTATGGCTACACCTTC
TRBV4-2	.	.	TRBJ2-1	CASSQEGYSSYNEQFF	TGTGCCAGCAGCCAAGAGGGCTACAGCTCCTACAATGAGCAGTTCTTC
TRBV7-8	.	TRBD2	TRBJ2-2	CASSALTRGVDTGELFF	TGTGCCAGCAGCGCGTTAACCCGGGGGGTAGACACCGGGGAGCTGTTTTTT
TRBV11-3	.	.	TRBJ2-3	CASSFGGTTDTQYF	TGTGCCAGCAGCTTTGGGGGGACCACAGATACGCAGTATTTT
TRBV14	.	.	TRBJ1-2	CASSQGPGQYGYTF	TGTGCCAGCAGCCAAGGGCCAGGCCAGTATGGCTACACCTTC
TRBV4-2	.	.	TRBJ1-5	CASSQGGVGDQPQHF	TGTGCCAGCAGCCAAGGCGGTGTCGGCGATCAGCCCCAGCATTTT
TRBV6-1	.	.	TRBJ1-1	CASSEVRDTEAFF	TGTGCCAGCAGTGAAGTTCGAGACACTGAAGCTTTCTTT
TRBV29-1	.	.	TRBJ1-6	CSVRASGYNSPLHF	TGCAGCGTTCGGGCTTCAGGGTATAATTCACCCCTCCACTTT
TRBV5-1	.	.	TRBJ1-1	CASSFGNEAFF	TGCGCCAGCAGCTTCGGGAATGAAGCTTTCTTT
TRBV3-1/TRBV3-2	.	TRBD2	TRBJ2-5	CASSLRAGTSGGETQYF	TGTGCCAGCAGCCTCCGCGCCGGGACTAGCGGGGGTGAGACCCAGTACTTC
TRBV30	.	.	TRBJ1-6	CAWRRGVVNSPLHF	TGTGCCTGGAGAAGGGGTGTCGTTAATTCACCCCTCCACTTT
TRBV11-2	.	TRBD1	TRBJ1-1	CASSYDRGTEAFF	TGTGCCAGCAGCTATGACAGGGGTACTGAAGCTTTCTTT
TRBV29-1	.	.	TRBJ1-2	CSVGPGSSYGYTF	TGCAGCGTTGGGCCAGGGTCGAGCTATGGCTACACCTTC
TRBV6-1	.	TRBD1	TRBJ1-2	CASSARQGMGSYGYTF	TGTGCCAGCAGTGCTCGACAGGGGATGGGTTCTTATGGCTACACCTTC
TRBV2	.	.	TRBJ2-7	CASSEITGYEQYF	TGTGCCAGCAGTGAAATTACAGGCTACGAGCAGTACTTC